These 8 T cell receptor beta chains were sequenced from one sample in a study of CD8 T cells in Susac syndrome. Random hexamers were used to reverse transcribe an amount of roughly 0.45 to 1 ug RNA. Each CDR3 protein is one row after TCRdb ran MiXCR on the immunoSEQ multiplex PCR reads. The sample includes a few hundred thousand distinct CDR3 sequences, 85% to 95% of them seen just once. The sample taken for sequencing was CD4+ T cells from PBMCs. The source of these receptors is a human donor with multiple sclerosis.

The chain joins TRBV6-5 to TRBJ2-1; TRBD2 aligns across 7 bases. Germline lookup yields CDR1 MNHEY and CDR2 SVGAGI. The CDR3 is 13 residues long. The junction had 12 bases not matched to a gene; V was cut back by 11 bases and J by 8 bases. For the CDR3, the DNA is TGTGCCGCCCAGCGGGGAGGCGTCGATGAGCAGTTCTTC. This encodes CAAQRGGVDEQFF.

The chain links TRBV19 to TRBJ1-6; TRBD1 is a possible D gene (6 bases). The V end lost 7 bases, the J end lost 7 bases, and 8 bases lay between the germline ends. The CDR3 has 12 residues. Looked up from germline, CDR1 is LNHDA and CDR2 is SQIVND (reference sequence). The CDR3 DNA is TGTGCCAGTAACAGGGAAAATTCACCCCTCCACTTT. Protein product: CASNRENSPLHF.

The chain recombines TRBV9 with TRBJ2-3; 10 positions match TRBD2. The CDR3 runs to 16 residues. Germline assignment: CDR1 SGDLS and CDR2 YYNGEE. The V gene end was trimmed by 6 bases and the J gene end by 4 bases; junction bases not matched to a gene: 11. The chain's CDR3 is CASNPGAGGVADTQYF. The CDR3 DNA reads TGTGCCAGCAATCCGGGAGCGGGGGGGGTGGCAGATACGCAGTATTTT.

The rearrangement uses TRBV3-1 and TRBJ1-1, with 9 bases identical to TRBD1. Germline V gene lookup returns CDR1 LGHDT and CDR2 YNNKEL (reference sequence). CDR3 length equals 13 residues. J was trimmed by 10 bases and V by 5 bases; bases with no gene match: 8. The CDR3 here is CASSLDRGIGAFF. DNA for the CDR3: TGTGCCAGCAGCTTAGACAGGGGGATTGGAGCTTTCTTT. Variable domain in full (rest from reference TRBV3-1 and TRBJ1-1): DTAVSQTPKYLVTQMGNDKSIKCEQNLGHDTMYWYKQDSKKFLKIMFSYNNKELIINETVPNRFSPKSPDKAHLNLHINSLELGDSAVYFCASSLDRGIGAFFGQGTRLTVV.

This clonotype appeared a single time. In DNA form, the CDR3 reads TGCAGTGCTAGAGATCCAGCGGGGGGAACCTACGAGCAGTACTTC. The encoded protein is CSARDPAGGTYEQYF. This rearrangement joins TRBV20-1 to TRBJ2-7; 9 bases map to TRBD2. The CDR3 contains 15 residues. Germline V gene lookup returns CDR1 DFQATT and CDR2 SNEGSKA (reference sequence). The V and J ends lost 0 bases and 2 bases, in that order; junction bases with no gene match: 5.

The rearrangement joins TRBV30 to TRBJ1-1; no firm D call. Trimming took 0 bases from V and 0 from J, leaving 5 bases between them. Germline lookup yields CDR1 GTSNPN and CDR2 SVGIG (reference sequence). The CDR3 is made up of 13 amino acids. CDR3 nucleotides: TGTGCCTGGAGTGTACAAATGAACACTGAAGCTTTCTTT. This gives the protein CAWSVQMNTEAFF.

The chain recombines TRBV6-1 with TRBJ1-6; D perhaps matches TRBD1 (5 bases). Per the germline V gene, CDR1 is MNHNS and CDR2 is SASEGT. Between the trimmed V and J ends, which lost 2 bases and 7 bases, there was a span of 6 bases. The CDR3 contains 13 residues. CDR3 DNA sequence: TGTGCCAGCAGTGAATGGGGGAATTCACCCCTCCACTTT. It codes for CASSEWGNSPLHF.

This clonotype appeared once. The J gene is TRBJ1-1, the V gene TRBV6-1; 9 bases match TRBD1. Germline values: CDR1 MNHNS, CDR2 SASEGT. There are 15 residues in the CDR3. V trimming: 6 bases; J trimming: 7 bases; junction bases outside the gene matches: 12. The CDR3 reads CASSHGTGPRGEAFF. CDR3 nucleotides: TGTGCCAGCAGCCATGGGACAGGGCCTCGGGGTGAAGCTTTCTTT.